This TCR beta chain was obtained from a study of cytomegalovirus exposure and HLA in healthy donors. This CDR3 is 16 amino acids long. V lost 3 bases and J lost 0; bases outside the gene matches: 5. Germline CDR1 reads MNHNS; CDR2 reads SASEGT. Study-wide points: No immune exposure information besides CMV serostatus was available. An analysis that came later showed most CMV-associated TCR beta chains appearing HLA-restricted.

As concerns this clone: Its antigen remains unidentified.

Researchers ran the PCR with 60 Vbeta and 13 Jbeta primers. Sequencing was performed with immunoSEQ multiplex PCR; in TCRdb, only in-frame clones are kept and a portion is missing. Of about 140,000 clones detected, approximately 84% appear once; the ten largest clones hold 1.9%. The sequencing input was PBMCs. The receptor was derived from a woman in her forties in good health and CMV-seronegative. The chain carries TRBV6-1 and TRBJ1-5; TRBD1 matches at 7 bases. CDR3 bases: TGTGCCAGCAGTGACCCGACAGGGAATAGCAATCAGCCCCAGCATTTT. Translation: CASSDPTGNSNQPQHF.